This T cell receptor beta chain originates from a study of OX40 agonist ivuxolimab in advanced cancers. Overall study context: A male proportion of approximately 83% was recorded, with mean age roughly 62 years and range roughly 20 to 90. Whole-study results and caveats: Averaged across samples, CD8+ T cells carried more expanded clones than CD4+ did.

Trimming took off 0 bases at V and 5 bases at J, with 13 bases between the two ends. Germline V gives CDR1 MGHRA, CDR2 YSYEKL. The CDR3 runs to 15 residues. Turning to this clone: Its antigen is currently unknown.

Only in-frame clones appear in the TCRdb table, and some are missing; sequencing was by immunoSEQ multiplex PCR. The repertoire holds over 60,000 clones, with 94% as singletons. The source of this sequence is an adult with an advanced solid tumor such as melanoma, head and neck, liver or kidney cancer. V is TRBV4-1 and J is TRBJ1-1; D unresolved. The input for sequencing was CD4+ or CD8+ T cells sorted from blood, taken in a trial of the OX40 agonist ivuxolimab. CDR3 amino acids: CASSQEAPLGTEAFF. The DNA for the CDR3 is TGCGCCAGCAGCCAAGAAGCCCCACTAGGGACTGAAGCTTTCTTT.